The entry that follows covers one TCR beta chain sequence. The source of the sample is a study of B cell selection in AIRE deficiency. Regulatory T cells were sorted as CD4+CD25hiCD127low/negative cells. The protocol was immunoSEQ multiplex PCR, while the TCRdb copy is restricted to in-frame clones and leaves out a portion. The sample has approximately 26,000 clones; roughly 90% are singletons. V was pared by 5 bases and J by 0 bases, with 15 bases between. CDR1 SGHDT and CDR2 YYEEEE come from the germline V gene. The CDR3 loop spans 16 amino acids. Material for sequencing was CD4+CD25+ Tregs sorted from PBMCs. This receptor was taken from a human donor in good health. This chain joins TRBV5-6 and TRBJ1-3; D might be TRBD1 (5 bases). In DNA form, the CDR3 reads TGTGCCAGCAGTGCGGACGGGGCCACCTCTGGAAACACCATATATTTT. Encoded protein: CASSADGATSGNTIYF.